The clone carrying this TCR beta chain was detected many times. Antigen unknown. This sample was included in a study of breast tumors, draining lymph nodes, adjacent tissues. Points from the study as a whole: Findings are consistent with lymph node origin and intratumoral expansion of most tumor T cells. Data only fit, rather than demonstrated, lymph node origin of most tumor T cells. Compared with lymph nodes, tumors were less diverse; compared with nontumor tissue, more. Tumor and nontumor repertoires were significantly more similar in luminal-like than in basal-like breast cancer.

A single record per CDR3 protein comes from TCRdb applying MiXCR to the multiplex PCR reads. The table shows 55,000 to 75,000 distinct CDR3 sequences, with approximately 47% occurring only once. CDR1 is GTSNPN and CDR2 is SVGIG in the germline V gene (reference sequence). This CDR3 spans 13 amino acids. The V end lost 4 bases, the J end lost 2 bases, and 11 bases lay between the germline ends. This chain connects TRBV30 to TRBJ1-2; D may be TRBD1 (5 bases). This TCR derives from a female donor with breast cancer. Some clones in this sample may be carry-over from other donors' samples. Sample: breast tumor tissue. As DNA, the CDR3 is TGTGCCTGGACCCACGGGGGGAACTATGGCTACACCTTC. It specifies CAWTHGGNYGYTF.